The 15 T cell receptor beta chains below come from one sample, sequenced in a study of blood T cell repertoires in COVID-19. The assay was immunoSEQ multiplex PCR, and TCRdb's table has in-frame clones only and misses some. The repertoire has about 280,000 clones, approximately 85% of them found once; the top ten carry 13%. Sequencing was carried out using peripheral blood. These receptor sequences come from a human donor in a cohort sampled during active COVID-19.

V is TRBV10-3 and J is TRBJ2-1, with TRBD2 matching over 7 bases. Trimming took 0 bases from V and 4 from J; bases not matched to a gene: 3. This CDR3 has 15 residues. CDR1 is ENHRY, CDR2 SYGVKD, per germline. The CDR3 here is CAISESQRGYNEQFF. The CDR3 DNA reads TGTGCCATCAGTGAGTCTCAGCGGGGTTACAATGAGCAGTTCTTC.

A few counts support this clone. The chain is built from TRBV27 and TRBJ2-2, with D possibly TRBD1 on 6 matching bases. The length of the CDR3 is 16 residues. The V end was cut by 7 bases, the J end by 1 base, with 16 bases between. Germline values: CDR1 MNHEY, CDR2 SMNVEV (reference sequence). CDR3 in DNA: TGTGCCAGCACCGAGATAGTGGGACAGAACACCGGGGAGCTGTTTTTT. This gives the protein CASTEIVGQNTGELFF.

The genes are TRBV18 and TRBJ1-4; D remains ambiguous. Germline assignment: CDR1 KGHSH and CDR2 LQKENI. Deletions cut 2 bases from V and 5 bases from J, with 9 bases between. The CDR3 extends over 14 amino acids. CDR3 protein: CASSPRGGNEKLFF. CDR3 DNA: TGTGCCAGCTCACCAAGAGGAGGGAATGAAAAACTGTTTTTT.

The chain recombines TRBV18 with TRBJ1-1, with D unclear. Between the trimmed V and J ends, which lost 3 bases and 1 base, there was a span of 12 bases. Germline V gene lookup returns CDR1 KGHSH and CDR2 LQKENI. The CDR3 has 15 amino acids. Written as DNA, the CDR3 is TGTGCCAGCTCACCGACCGGGGTCAAGAACACTGAAGCTTTCTTT. It encodes CASSPTGVKNTEAFF.

The rearrangement links TRBV6-5 to TRBJ1-1; no reliable D call. The CDR3 consists of 13 residues. Per the germline V gene, CDR1 is MNHEY and CDR2 is SVGAGI. Between the trimmed V and J ends, which lost 6 bases and 1 base, there was a span of 9 bases. The CDR3 DNA reads as TGTGCCAGCAGGTCTCCTTCGAACACTGAAGCTTTCTTT. Protein: CASRSPSNTEAFF.

V gene TRBV7-8 combines with J gene TRBJ2-3, with 8 bases aligning to TRBD2. CDR1 is SGHVS, CDR2 FQNEAQ, per germline. Germline trimming cut 3 bases from V and 1 base from J; bases unmatched to any gene: 6. The CDR3 is 16 residues long. The CDR3 sequence: CASSFTETSGTDTQYF. The CDR3 region has the DNA TGTGCCAGCAGCTTTACGGAGACTAGCGGCACAGATACGCAGTATTTT.

This sequence joins TRBV6-5 and TRBJ1-1; D call uncertain. The CDR3 totals 13 residues. Trimming pared 6 bases from V and 1 base from J, leaving 9 bases between. Germline values: CDR1 MNHEY, CDR2 SVGAGI. DNA of the CDR3: TGTGCCAGCAGGGAGGCAGCGAACACTGAAGCTTTCTTT. Residues: CASREAANTEAFF.

The chain has TRBV9 and TRBJ1-4, with 7 bases fitting TRBD1. The CDR3 length is 16 residues. Germline V gene lookup returns CDR1 SGDLS and CDR2 YYNGEE. The V segment lost 3 bases and the J segment 7 bases; nucleotides outside the gene matches: 12. As DNA, the CDR3 is TGTGCCAGCAGCGGGGGTTTTGTCGAGGGGGCTGAAAAACTGTTTTTT. Encoded protein: CASSGGFVEGAEKLFF.

The genes are TRBV3-1 (or the pseudogene TRBV3-2) and TRBJ2-1, with 8 bases identical to TRBD2. After removal of 8 bases from V and 8 bases from J, the junction contained 5 bases not matched to a gene. The CDR3 is 12 residues long. Germline lookup yields CDR1 LGHDT and CDR2 YNNKEL (reference sequence). CDR3 sequence (DNA): TGTGCCAGCCGCTCCGGGGGGGATGAGCAGTTCTTC. This encodes CASRSGGDEQFF.

The J gene is TRBJ1-5, the V gene TRBV30; D perhaps matches TRBD1 (6 bases). The CDR3 is 14 amino acids. Deletions cut 3 bases from V and 3 bases from J, with 12 bases between. Germline V gene data show CDR1 as GTSNPN and CDR2 as SVGIG (reference sequence). CDR3 DNA: TGTGCCTGGAGCCGCGGACAGCTCAATCAGCCCCAGCATTTT. It codes for CAWSRGQLNQPQHF.

The chain is built from TRBV27 and TRBJ1-1; D is unresolved. The CDR3 contains 13 residues. Trimming left V 0 bases short and J 6 bases short, with 8 bases between. Germline values: CDR1 MNHEY, CDR2 SMNVEV (reference sequence). CDR3: CASSLSQSAEAFF. The CDR3 DNA reads as TGTGCCAGCAGTTTATCCCAAAGCGCTGAAGCTTTCTTT.

The V and J genes are TRBV7-3 and TRBJ2-5; 9 nucleotides match TRBD2. The CDR3 sequence is 15 residues long. Germline trimming cut 2 bases from V and 2 bases from J; bases unmatched to any gene: 3. The V gene's germline CDR1 is SGHTA and CDR2 FQGTGA. CDR3 region: CASSLLAGIQETQYF. DNA for the CDR3: TGTGCCAGCAGCTTACTAGCGGGGATACAAGAGACCCAGTACTTC.

This chain joins TRBV6-2 or TRBV6-3 and TRBJ2-5, with D tentatively TRBD2 (5 bases). V lost 2 bases to trimming and J lost 5 bases, with 12 bases between them. The germline gives CDR1 MNHEY, CDR2 SVGEGT. The CDR3 is made up of 14 amino acids. The CDR3 DNA follows: TGTGCCAGCAGTTACGGTACTAGGAGGGAGACCCAGTACTTC. Its protein product is CASSYGTRRETQYF.

The V gene is TRBV5-6, the J gene TRBJ1-2; D remains unclear. V lost 2 bases and J lost 7, with 15 bases in between. The CDR3 length is 14 residues. Germline values: CDR1 SGHDT, CDR2 YYEEEE. The CDR3 sequence: CASSLLRSDGGYTF. The CDR3 region has the DNA TGTGCCAGCAGCTTACTCAGGTCCGACGGTGGCTACACCTTC.

The rearrangement links TRBV5-4 to TRBJ1-1; the D gene is possibly TRBD1 (5 bases). Germline CDR1 and CDR2: SGHNT and YYREEE (reference sequence). V lost 2 bases to trimming and J lost 1 base, with 6 bases between them. This CDR3 has 13 amino acids. CDR3 sequence reads: CASSFQGNTEAFF. The CDR3 DNA reads TGTGCCAGCAGCTTCCAGGGGAACACTGAAGCTTTCTTT.